This TCR beta chain stems from a study of blood T cells in healthy people across ages. Study-level findings and limits: A strong correlation between TCR beta diversity and naive T cell percentage was seen.

Total RNA extraction produced at least 5.5 micrograms (per sample) for the study. Through a sample-barcoded 5' primer and a J-beta primer mix, a second PCR was run for about 6 to 11 cycles. TCRdb re-analysed the 5' RACE reads in MiXCR, keeping a single row per CDR3 protein. There are about 570,000 distinct CDR3 sequences in the sample; 25% to 30% occur only once, and 18% lies in the top ten. This CDR3 has 16 amino acids. V dropped 0 bases and J dropped 3; count of bases not matched to a gene: 6. Germline assignment: CDR1 LGHNA and CDR2 YSLEER. This clonotype has only a few counts. The target antigen is unknown.

Sequencing used blood. The sequence derives from a woman aged 65 to 85 in good health. The genes are TRBV4-3 and TRBJ1-2; 8 bases match TRBD1. The CDR3 DNA follows: TGCGCCAGCAGCCAAGATTTTCCAGGGGGCTACTATGGCTACACCTTC. Translation: CASSQDFPGGYYGYTF.